The 18 T cell receptor beta chains below were found in one sample sequenced in a study of spatial heterogeneity in lung cancer. Study-wide results and limits: Counts of expanded alpha and beta TCRs within tumors tracked the tumor nonsynonymous mutation count.

In TCRdb, the 5' RACE reads were re-called with MiXCR into one record per CDR3 protein. The sample records around 1,600 distinct CDR3 sequences, about 24% being singletons. No antigen has been assigned to these receptors. Time point: sample taken at primary tumor resection. This material consisted of lung tumor tissue, taken at surgery. These receptors came from a female donor with early-stage non-small cell lung cancer.

The chain joins TRBV7-9 to TRBJ2-2; weak D call: TRBD2 (5 bases). CDR1 is SEHNR, CDR2 FQNEAQ, per germline (reference sequence). Trimming shortened V by 1 base and J by 7 bases, and 7 bases separated the two germline ends. CDR3 length equals 13 residues. CDR3 amino acids: CASSLERVGELFF. CDR3 DNA: TGTGCCAGCAGCTTAGAGAGGGTCGGGGAGCTGTTTTTT. The full variable domain, in which reference TRBV7-9 and TRBJ2-2 provide the parts outside the CDR3, is DTGVSQNPRHKITKRGQNVTFRCDPISEHNRLYWYRQTLGQGPEFLTYFQNEAQLEKSRLLSDRFSAERPKGSFSTLEIQRTEQGDSAMYLCASSLERVGELFFGEGSRLTVL.

This clonotype was counted a few times. The chain couples TRBV6-6 to TRBJ1-1; a possible D gene is TRBD1 (5 bases). The germline CDR1 and CDR2 sequences are MNHNY and SVGAGI (reference sequence). The CDR3 runs 13 residues. Trimming removed 0 bases at V and 7 bases at J, with 9 bases between. The CDR3 DNA sequence: TGTGCCAGCAGTTACTCGGGGGTAGGTGAAGCTTTCTTT. This sequence encodes CASSYSGVGEAFF.

A few counts support this clonotype. V gene TRBV5-1 combines with J gene TRBJ2-7; the D gene is possibly TRBD1 (6 bases). The CDR3 extends over 13 amino acids. Germline assignment: CDR1 SGHRS and CDR2 YFSETQ. The V end was cut by 2 bases, the J end by 7 bases, with 13 bases between. Here the CDR3 DNA reads TGCGCCAGCAGCTTTATGGGGGCACGGGAGCAGTACTTC. It translates to CASSFMGAREQYF. The full variable domain, rest sourced from reference TRBV5-1 and TRBJ2-7, is KAGVTQTPRYLIKTRGQQVTLSCSPISGHRSVSWYQQTPGQGLQFLFEYFSETQRNKGNFPGRFSGRQFSNSRSEMNVSTLELGDSALYLCASSFMGAREQYFGPGTRLTVT.

By frequency in the sample, this clonotype is medium-sized. This chain uses TRBV5-1 with TRBJ2-3; tentatively, D is TRBD1 or TRBD2 (5 bases each). Germline CDR1 SGHRS, CDR2 YFSETQ. V dropped 0 bases and J dropped 4 bases, with 12 bases sitting between them. This CDR3 is built from 15 residues. CDR3 protein: CASSLEGRPPDTQYF. CDR3 in DNA: TGCGCCAGCAGCTTGGAGGGGAGACCCCCAGATACGCAGTATTTT.

This clonotype is large within its sample. CDR3 in DNA: TGTGCCAGCAGCTTTGGGCAGCTCCCCGGTGAAAAACTGTTTTTT. Encoded protein: CASSFGQLPGEKLFF. The gene calls are TRBV7-2 and TRBJ1-4; no firm D call. The CDR3 sequence is 15 residues long. V was trimmed by 3 bases and J by 7 bases, leaving 15 bases between them. The germline V gene has CDR1 SGHTA and CDR2 FQGNSA. Complete variable domain (other parts from reference TRBV7-2 and TRBJ1-4): GAGVSQSPSNKVTEKGKDVELRCDPISGHTALYWYRQSLGQGLEFLIYFQGNSAPDKSGLPSDRFSAERTGGSVSTLTIQRTQQEDSAVYLCASSFGQLPGEKLFFGSGTQLSVL.

This clonotype is classed as medium-sized. V is TRBV2 and J is TRBJ2-1, with D hard to call. The CDR3 extends over 11 amino acids. Germline-derived CDR1 and CDR2 are SNHLY and FYNNEI. V was pared by 6 bases and J by 12 bases, with 12 bases between. This chain's CDR3 is CASRSAVAQFF. DNA for the CDR3: TGTGCCAGCAGGTCGGCGGTCGCGCAGTTCTTC.

This clonotype is medium-sized. The DNA for the CDR3 is TGTGCCAGCAGCCGAAGGGGAGGGGGATTGGTTAGTGAGCAGTTCTTC. It is translated as CASSRRGGGLVSEQFF. This chain links TRBV14 with TRBJ2-1; D is possibly TRBD2 (7 bases). Germline values: CDR1 SGHDN, CDR2 FVKESK. CDR3 size: 16 residues. V was cut by 4 bases and J by 9 bases, with 22 bases left in between. The variable domain in full, completed from reference TRBV14 and TRBJ2-1, reads EAGVTQFPSHSVIEKGQTVTLRCDPISGHDNLYWYRRVMGKEIKFLLHFVKESKQDESGMPNNRFLAERTGGTYSTLKVQPAELEDSGVYFCASSRRGGGLVSEQFFGPGTRLTVL.

This clonotype is deemed large. This sequence joins TRBV7-3 and TRBJ1-5; 9 bases are shared with TRBD1. CDR1 SGHTA and CDR2 FQGTGA come from the germline V gene. The CDR3 runs to 18 residues. Losses at the gene ends were 5 bases for V and 3 bases for J; bases not matched to a gene: 14. For the CDR3, the DNA is TGTGCCAGCAGCCCAAGGTCCCCCGGGACAGGGAACAATCAGCCCCAGCATTTT. Its translation is CASSPRSPGTGNNQPQHF.

This clonotype is large (0.1 to 1%) in the sample. The chain carries TRBV15 and TRBJ2-7; D might be TRBD2 (6 bases). Looked up from germline, CDR1 is LNHNV and CDR2 is YYDKDF (reference sequence). CDR3 length: 14 residues. V shed 5 bases and J shed 3 bases, with 14 bases lying between them. The CDR3 region has the DNA TGTGCCACCAGCGAGGAGGGGATGAGCTACGAGCAGTACTTC. Its protein product is CATSEEGMSYEQYF.

V usage is TRBV3-1 and J usage is TRBJ2-6; D may be TRBD1 (6 bases). V shed 5 bases and J shed 2 bases, with 10 bases lying between them. Germline V gene data show CDR1 as LGHDT and CDR2 as YNNKEL (reference sequence). The CDR3 totals 15 residues. CDR3 protein: CASSERGTGANVLTF. DNA of the CDR3: TGTGCCAGCAGCGAGAGGGGGACTGGGGCCAACGTCCTGACTTTC.

Within the sample, this clonotype is large. This chain connects TRBV5-4 to TRBJ2-2; D remains unclear. Trimming pared 0 bases from V and 5 bases from J, leaving 14 bases between. In germline, CDR1 is SGHNT, CDR2 YYREEE (reference sequence). This CDR3 has 16 amino acids. CDR3 bases: TGTGCCAGCAGCTTGGGGATAAACATAGGGACCGGGGAGCTGTTTTTT. This gives the protein CASSLGINIGTGELFF.

This clonotype was observed many times. The V gene is TRBV24-1, the J gene TRBJ2-7; D is ambiguous. Trimming shortened V by 10 bases and J by 7 bases, and 10 bases separated the two germline ends. The CDR3 covers 10 residues. Germline V lookup: CDR1 KGHDR, CDR2 SFDVKD. The CDR3 coding sequence is TGTGCCACAACTAACCCGGAGCAGTACTTC. Translated: CATTNPEQYF.

The genes are TRBV10-2 and TRBJ2-7, with D possibly TRBD1 on 6 matching bases. Trimming shortened V by 6 bases and J by 1 base, and 13 bases separated the two germline ends. Germline lookup yields CDR1 WSHSY and CDR2 SAAADI. The CDR3 is 14 amino acids. CDR3 coding DNA: TGCGCCAGCAGAGAGGACAGTTCTTCCTACGAGCAGTACTTC. Amino acids: CASREDSSSYEQYF.

The genes are TRBV5-1 and TRBJ2-7, with a weak D call TRBD1 (6 bases). Germline V gene lookup returns CDR1 SGHRS and CDR2 YFSETQ. V was clipped by 4 bases and J by 2 bases, with 16 bases between them. This CDR3 is built from 15 residues. The CDR3 DNA reads as TGCGCCAGCAGCCAACAGGGTTTTGGGGCCTACGAGCAGTACTTC. It yields the protein CASSQQGFGAYEQYF.

The J gene is TRBJ2-7, the V gene TRBV4-1; D is unresolved. CDR1 is MGHRA and CDR2 is YSYEKL in the germline V gene. This CDR3 spans 14 amino acids. V lost 0 bases and J 4 bases, leaving 10 bases between the germline ends. CDR3 residues: CASSQDIGAYEQYV. CDR3 bases: TGCGCCAGCAGCCAAGATATAGGCGCTTACGAGCAGTACGTC.

Sample share makes this clonotype medium-sized. The V call is TRBV7-9, the J call TRBJ2-1; possibly TRBD1 or TRBD2 for D (5 bases each). Trimming stripped 6 bases from V and 7 bases from J, with 16 bases between. This CDR3 is built from 14 residues. Germline V gene lookup returns CDR1 SEHNR and CDR2 FQNEAQ (reference sequence). CDR3 sequence reads: CASRGTAEWNEQFF. The CDR3 coding sequence is TGTGCCAGCAGGGGGACGGCGGAGTGGAATGAGCAGTTCTTC.

The rearrangement links TRBV20-1 to TRBJ1-5, with 7 positions matching TRBD1. Trimming at V came to 6 bases and at J to 1 base, leaving 6 bases not matched to a gene. Germline-derived CDR1 and CDR2 are DFQATT and SNEGSKA (reference sequence). The CDR3 is 14 residues long. The CDR3 is CSAPDRQSNQPQHF. The CDR3 coding sequence is TGCAGTGCACCGGACAGGCAAAGCAATCAGCCCCAGCATTTT.

This clonotype is medium-sized (0.01 to 0.1%). The J gene is TRBJ2-7, the V gene TRBV28; 9 bases are a match to TRBD1. Germline V CDR1 and CDR2: MDHEN, SYDVKM. This CDR3 has 17 amino acids. After removal of 4 bases from V and 4 bases from J, the junction contained 14 bases not matched to a gene. This chain's CDR3 is CASSSLRRDRDLYEQYV. In DNA, the CDR3 is TGTGCCAGCAGTTCGCTCCGCCGGGACAGGGACCTATACGAGCAGTACGTC.